The present entry profiles one TCR beta chain with its context. Its antigen is not known. The data were taken from a study of T cell responses to AZD1222 COVID-19 vaccine. General observations from the study: White British donors predominated, females outnumbered males, and clonal diversity was possibly underestimated.

Generated by immunoSEQ multiplex PCR, the TCRdb table keeps only in-frame clones and is missing some. The sample includes about 180,000 clones, almost 90% of them seen just once. Germline CDR1 reads ENHRY; CDR2 reads SYGVKD. V shed 4 bases and J shed 4 bases, with 7 bases lying between them. The CDR3 sequence is 12 residues long. Sequenced here: peripheral blood, sampled on day 0 of AZD1222 vaccination. The receptor was isolated from an adult in good health. The V call is TRBV10-3, the J call TRBJ1-1; the D is unclear. DNA of the CDR3: TGTGCCATCAGTGGTTCCGGCACTGAAGCTTTCTTT. The encoded protein is CAISGSGTEAFF.